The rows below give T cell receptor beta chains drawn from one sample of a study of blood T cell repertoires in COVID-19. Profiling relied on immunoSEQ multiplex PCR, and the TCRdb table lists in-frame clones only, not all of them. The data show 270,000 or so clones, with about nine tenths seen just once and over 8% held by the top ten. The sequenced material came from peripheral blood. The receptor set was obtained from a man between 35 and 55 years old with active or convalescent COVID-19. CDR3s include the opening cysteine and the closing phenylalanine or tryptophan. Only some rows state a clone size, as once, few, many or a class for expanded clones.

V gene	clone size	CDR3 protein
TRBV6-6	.	CASSYRGRGTEAFF
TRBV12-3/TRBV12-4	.	CASTPQGTEAFF
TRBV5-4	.	CASSLLGTDTQYF
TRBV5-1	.	CASSPELGGEQYF
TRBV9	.	CASSVGTSETGVF
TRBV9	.	CASSVDLGQQETQYF
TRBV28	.	CASSQNTEAFF
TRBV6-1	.	CASSEGGSYTDTQYF
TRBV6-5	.	CASSSTSGIRTDTQYF
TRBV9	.	CASSLRVEGGEKLFF
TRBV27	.	CASSVRGGNEQFF
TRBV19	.	CASMGRPIRNQPQHF
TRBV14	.	CASSPRTIYEQYF
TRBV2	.	CASSERLTNQPQHF
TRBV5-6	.	CAAGSGSTDTQYF
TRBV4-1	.	CASSPRWDSSNQPQHF
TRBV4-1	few	CASSQVPGQRNEKLFF
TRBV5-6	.	CASSSSDISYEQYF
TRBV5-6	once	CASSDATGTGETQYF
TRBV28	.	CASSLWGLGNSNQPQHF
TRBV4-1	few	CASSMRLQSSYNSPLHF
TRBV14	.	CASSLTPGQGTEAFF
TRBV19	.	CASRKTGGAGYGYTF
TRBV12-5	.	CASGFALNTEAFF
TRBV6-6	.	CASSPRLAGVGRRAADTQYF
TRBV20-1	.	CSAGDSYEQYF
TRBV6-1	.	CASSEGGTRIGYTQYF
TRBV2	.	CASTPRNTEAFF
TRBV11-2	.	CASSLTGIYGYTF
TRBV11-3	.	CASSRMDSSYEQYF
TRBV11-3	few	CASSLVRGTGEQFF
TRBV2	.	CASSRASNQPQHF
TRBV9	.	CASSVTQGANTEAFF
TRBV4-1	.	CASSQDPRQGAGEKLFF
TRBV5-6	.	CASSLSGQTYEQYF
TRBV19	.	CASSTSGTANSYEQYF
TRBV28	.	CASSSRSDSPLHF
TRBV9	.	CASSDPGTSATDTQYF
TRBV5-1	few	CASIEGQLNTEAFF
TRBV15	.	CATSRSQGASSGNTIYF
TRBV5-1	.	CASKPRSSYNSPLHF
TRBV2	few	CASKARVRGAGELFF
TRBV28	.	CASSLEGYQPQHF
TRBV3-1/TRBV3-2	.	CASSQSASTRGGYTF
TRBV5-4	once	CASSPAGAGGQDWETQYF
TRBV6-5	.	CASKMGQGVFYGYTF
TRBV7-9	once	CASSSRDRVSEQYF
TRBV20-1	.	CSASAAGGISRNTIYF
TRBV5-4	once	CASSPATGNYGYTF
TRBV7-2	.	CASSLAFEGYGYTF
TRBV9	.	CASSAQNRLAGNTIYF
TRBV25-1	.	CASSESLAGDQETQYF
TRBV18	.	CASSPLDSTQYF
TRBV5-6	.	CASSGLGTGGKNSPLHF